This T cell receptor beta chain was found in a study of T-cell memory formation after mild COVID-19. Background on the study: TCR clusters were mostly donor specific. Overall study results and limits: Pre-infection memory already had some responding clones, implying cross-reactive memory joined. Clones contracting over day 15 to 85 were CD4/CD8 balanced, with later expanders leaning CD4+.

Losses at the gene ends were 1 base for V and 7 bases for J; bases not matched to a gene: 6. Germline V gives CDR1 SGHTA, CDR2 FQGTGA. The CDR3 loop spans 14 amino acids. TCR alpha and TCR beta cDNA libraries carrying sample barcodes and UMIs came from 5'RACE with constant-segment primers. Each CDR3 protein gets one entry after TCRdb re-called the 5' RACE reads with MiXCR. The sample records nearly 200,000 distinct CDR3 sequences, approximately 20% being singletons. A note on this clonotype: Its antigen remains unidentified.

This sequence was found in an adult woman who had mild COVID-19 (a few samples of this study predate the infection). Cell type and time point are not known. The sequenced sample was PBMCs or a T cell subset sorted from them (not recorded which). The V gene is TRBV7-3, the J gene TRBJ2-7; 8 bases align to TRBD2. CDR3 region: CASSLSGGTREQYF. The CDR3, as DNA: TGTGCCAGCAGCTTAAGCGGGGGGACCCGGGAGCAGTACTTC.